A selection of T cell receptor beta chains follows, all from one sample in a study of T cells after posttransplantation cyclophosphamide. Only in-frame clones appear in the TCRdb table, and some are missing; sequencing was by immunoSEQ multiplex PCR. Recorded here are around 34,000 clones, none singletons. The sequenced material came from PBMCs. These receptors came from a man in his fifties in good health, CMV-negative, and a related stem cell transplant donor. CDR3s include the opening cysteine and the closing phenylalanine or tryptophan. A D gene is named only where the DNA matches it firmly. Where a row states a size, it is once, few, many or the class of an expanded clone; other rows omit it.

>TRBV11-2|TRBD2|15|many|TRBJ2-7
CASSLAAGGTYEQYF
TGTGCCAGCAGCTTAGCGGCGGGAGGTACCTACGAGCAGTACTTC
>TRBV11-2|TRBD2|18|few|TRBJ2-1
CASSLDPPGLAGDNEQFF
TGTGCCAGCAGCTTAGATCCCCCGGGACTAGCGGGGGACAATGAGCAGTTCTTC
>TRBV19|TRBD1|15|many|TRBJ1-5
CASRGQVIGNQPQHF
TGTGCCAGTAGAGGACAGGTTATTGGCAATCAGCCCCAGCATTTT
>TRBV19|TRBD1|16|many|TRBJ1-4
CASSISSGRDRVQLFF
TGTGCCAGTAGTATATCGTCCGGCCGGGACAGGGTTCAACTGTTTTTT
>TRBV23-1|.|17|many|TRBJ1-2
CASSQQSQIYDNYGYTF
TGCGCCAGCAGTCAACAATCGCAGATATACGATAACTATGGCTACACCTTC
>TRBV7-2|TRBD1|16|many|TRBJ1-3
CASSLALGTAGNTIYF
TGTGCCAGCAGCTTAGCGTTGGGGACAGCTGGAAACACCATATATTTT
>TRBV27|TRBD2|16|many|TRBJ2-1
CASSLLGTSGINEQFF
TGTGCCAGCAGTTTGTTAGGGACTAGCGGGATTAATGAGCAGTTCTTC
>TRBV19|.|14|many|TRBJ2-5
CASKIWASDETQYF
TGTGCCAGTAAAATTTGGGCTAGCGACGAGACCCAGTACTTC
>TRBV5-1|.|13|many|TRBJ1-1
CASSSSPGFEAFF
TGCGCCAGCAGCTCAAGTCCGGGTTTTGAAGCTTTCTTT
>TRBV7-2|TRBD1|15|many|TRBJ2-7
CASSSFRDRGVKPYF
TGTGCCAGCAGCTCTTTCCGGGACAGGGGGGTTAAACCGTACTTC
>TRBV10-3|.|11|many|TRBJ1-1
CASQGLTEAFF
TGTGCCAGCCAGGGTCTCACTGAAGCTTTCTTT
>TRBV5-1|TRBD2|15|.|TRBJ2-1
CASSLRTSGGWEQFF
TGCGCCAGCAGCCTCAGGACTAGCGGGGGGTGGGAGCAGTTCTTC
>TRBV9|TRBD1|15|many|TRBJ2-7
CASSAGGTGGYEQYF
TGTGCCAGCAGCGCCGGCGGGACAGGTGGCTACGAGCAGTACTTC
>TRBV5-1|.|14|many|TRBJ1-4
CASSPQQGPEKLFF
TGCGCCAGCAGCCCACAACAGGGACCTGAAAAACTGTTTTTT
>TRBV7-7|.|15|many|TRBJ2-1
CASSLVAAVYNEQFF
TGTGCCAGCAGCTTAGTAGCCGCAGTTTACAATGAGCAGTTCTTC
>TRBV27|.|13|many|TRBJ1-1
CASSGLGGTEAFF
TGTGCCAGCAGTGGTCTGGGGGGCACTGAAGCTTTCTTT
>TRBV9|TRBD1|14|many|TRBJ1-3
CASSGQGAGNTIYF
TGTGCCAGCAGCGGGCAGGGGGCAGGAAACACCATATATTTT
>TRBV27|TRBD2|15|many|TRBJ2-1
CASSDLGAGGVEQFF
TGTGCCAGCAGTGACTTGGGAGCGGGAGGTGTTGAGCAGTTCTTC
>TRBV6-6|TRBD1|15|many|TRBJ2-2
CAVRTGGANTGELFF
TGTGCCGTGAGGACAGGGGGGGCGAACACCGGGGAGCTGTTTTTT
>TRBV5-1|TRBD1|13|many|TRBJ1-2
CASSMGQLYGYTF
TGCGCCAGCAGCATGGGACAGCTGTATGGCTACACCTTC
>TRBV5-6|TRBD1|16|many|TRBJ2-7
CASSRGQGLLIYEQYF
TGTGCCAGCAGCCGTGGACAGGGGCTCCTAATCTACGAGCAGTACTTC
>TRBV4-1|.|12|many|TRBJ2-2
CASSRTAGELFF
TGCGCCAGCAGTAGAACGGCCGGGGAGCTGTTTTTT
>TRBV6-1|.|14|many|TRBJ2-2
CAGARDLLTGELFF
TGTGCCGGGGCCCGGGACTTACTCACCGGGGAGCTGTTTTTT
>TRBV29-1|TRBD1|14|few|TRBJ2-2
CSVRTGGRAGELFF
TGCAGCGTTCGGACAGGGGGCCGCGCCGGGGAGCTGTTTTTT
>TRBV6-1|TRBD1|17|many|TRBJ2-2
CASSEAANRGRTGELFF
TGTGCCAGCAGTGAAGCAGCGAACAGGGGGCGAACCGGGGAGCTGTTTTTT
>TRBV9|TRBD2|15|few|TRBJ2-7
CASSGRLAGGYEQYF
TGTGCCAGCAGCGGGAGACTAGCGGGGGGATACGAGCAGTACTTC
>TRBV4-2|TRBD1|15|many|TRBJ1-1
CASSQASQGATEAFF
TGTGCCAGCAGCCAAGCTTCCCAGGGGGCGACTGAAGCTTTCTTT
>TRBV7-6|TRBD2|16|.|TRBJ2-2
CASTKRAGENTGELFF
TGTGCCAGCACCAAGCGGGCGGGAGAGAACACCGGGGAGCTGTTTTTT
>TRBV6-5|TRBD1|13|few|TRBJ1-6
CASRTGFNSPLHF
TGTGCCAGCCGGACAGGGTTTAATTCACCCCTCCACTTT
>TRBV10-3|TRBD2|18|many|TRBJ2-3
CAISGGTSGSLYLDTQYF
TGTGCCATCAGTGGTGGGACTAGCGGGAGTTTGTACTTAGATACGCAGTATTTT
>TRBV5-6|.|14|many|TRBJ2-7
CASSLGAPRGEQYF
TGTGCCAGCAGCTTGGGGGCACCCCGGGGCGAGCAGTACTTC
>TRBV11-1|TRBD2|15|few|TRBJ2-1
CASSLSSGGASEQFF
TGTGCCAGCAGCTTATCCAGCGGGGGGGCGTCTGAGCAGTTCTTC
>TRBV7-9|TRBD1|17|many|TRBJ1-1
CASSGRDRDGWNTEAFF
TGTGCCAGCAGCGGCCGGGACAGGGATGGATGGAACACTGAAGCTTTCTTT
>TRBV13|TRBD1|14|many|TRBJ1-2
CASSSGQGLRGYTF
TGTGCCAGCAGCTCCGGACAGGGGCTAAGGGGCTACACCTTC
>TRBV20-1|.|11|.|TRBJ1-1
CSPMGRTEAFF
TGCAGCCCTATGGGGCGGACTGAAGCTTTCTTT
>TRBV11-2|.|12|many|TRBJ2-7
CASSRLGYEQYF
TGTGCCAGCAGCAGACTAGGCTACGAGCAGTACTTC
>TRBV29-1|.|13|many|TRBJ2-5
CSLFPQGGETQYF
TGCAGCCTCTTCCCCCAGGGGGGTGAGACCCAGTACTTC
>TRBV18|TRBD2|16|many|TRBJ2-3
CASSPRLAGSTDTQYF
TGTGCCAGCTCACCACGTCTAGCGGGTAGCACAGATACGCAGTATTTT
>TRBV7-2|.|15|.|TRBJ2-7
CASSLYVGEDYEQYF
TGTGCCAGCAGCTTATATGTCGGGGAGGACTACGAGCAGTACTTC
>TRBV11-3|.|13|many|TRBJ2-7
CASSPGVPYEQYF
TGTGCCAGCAGCCCAGGTGTACCCTACGAGCAGTACTTC
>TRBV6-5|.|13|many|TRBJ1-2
CASSLNPSAEYTF
TGTGCCAGCAGTTTAAATCCCAGCGCGGAGTACACCTTC
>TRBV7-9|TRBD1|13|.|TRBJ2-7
CAVQGASVYEQYF
TGTGCCGTACAGGGGGCGAGCGTATACGAGCAGTACTTC
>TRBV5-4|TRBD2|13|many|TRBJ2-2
CASSLLASGELFF
TGTGCCAGCAGCTTACTAGCGAGCGGGGAGCTGTTTTTT
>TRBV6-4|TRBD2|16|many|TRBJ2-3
CASSPTSGGATDTQYF
TGTGCCAGCAGCCCGACTAGCGGGGGGGCCACAGATACGCAGTATTTT
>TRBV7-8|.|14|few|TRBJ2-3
CASSLQGIADTQYF
TGTGCCAGCAGCTTACAGGGGATTGCGGATACGCAGTATTTT
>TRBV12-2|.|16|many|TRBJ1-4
CASLRGGRGNWEKLFF
TGTGCAAGTCTTAGGGGTGGGAGGGGTAATTGGGAAAAACTGTTTTTT
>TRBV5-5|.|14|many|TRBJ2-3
CASSPRVSTDTQYF
TGTGCCAGCAGCCCGCGGGTGAGCACAGATACGCAGTATTTT
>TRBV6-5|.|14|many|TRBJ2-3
CASSFKDSGDTQYF
TGTGCCAGCAGTTTCAAAGACTCGGGAGATACGCAGTATTTT
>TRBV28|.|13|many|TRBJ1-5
CASTQGSNQPQHF
TGTGCCAGCACCCAGGGTAGCAATCAGCCCCAGCATTTT
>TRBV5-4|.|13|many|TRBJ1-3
CASSLAQGNTIYF
TGTGCCAGCAGCTTGGCACAGGGAAACACCATATATTTT
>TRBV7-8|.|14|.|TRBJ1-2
CASSLTGKRDGYTF
TGTGCCAGCAGCTTAACAGGGAAAAGGGATGGCTACACCTTC
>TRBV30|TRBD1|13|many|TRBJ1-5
CAWERDRNQPQHF
TGTGCCTGGGAGAGGGACAGAAATCAGCCCCAGCATTTT
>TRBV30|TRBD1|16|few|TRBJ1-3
CAWSEFDRGSGNTIYF
TGTGCCTGGAGTGAATTCGACAGGGGCTCTGGAAACACCATATATTTT
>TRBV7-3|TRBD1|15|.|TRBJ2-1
CASSPNPVQGGEQFF
TGTGCCAGCAGCCCAAATCCAGTACAGGGGGGCGAGCAGTTCTTC
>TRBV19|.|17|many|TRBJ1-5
CASSMGLGWSYHQPQHF
TGTGCCAGTAGTATGGGGCTGGGTTGGTCCTATCATCAGCCCCAGCATTTT
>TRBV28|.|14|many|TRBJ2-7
CASKITGAGYEQYF
TGTGCCAGCAAAATTACAGGGGCGGGATACGAGCAGTACTTC
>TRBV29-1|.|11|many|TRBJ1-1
CSVGGRTEAFF
TGCAGCGTTGGAGGGCGAACTGAAGCTTTCTTT
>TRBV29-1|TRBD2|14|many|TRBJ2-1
CSVEGGFVYNEQFF
TGCAGCGTTGAGGGAGGGTTCGTCTACAATGAGCAGTTCTTC
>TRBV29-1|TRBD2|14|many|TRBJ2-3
CSVRLAGVVDTQYF
TGCAGCGTGAGACTAGCGGGAGTGGTAGATACGCAGTATTTT